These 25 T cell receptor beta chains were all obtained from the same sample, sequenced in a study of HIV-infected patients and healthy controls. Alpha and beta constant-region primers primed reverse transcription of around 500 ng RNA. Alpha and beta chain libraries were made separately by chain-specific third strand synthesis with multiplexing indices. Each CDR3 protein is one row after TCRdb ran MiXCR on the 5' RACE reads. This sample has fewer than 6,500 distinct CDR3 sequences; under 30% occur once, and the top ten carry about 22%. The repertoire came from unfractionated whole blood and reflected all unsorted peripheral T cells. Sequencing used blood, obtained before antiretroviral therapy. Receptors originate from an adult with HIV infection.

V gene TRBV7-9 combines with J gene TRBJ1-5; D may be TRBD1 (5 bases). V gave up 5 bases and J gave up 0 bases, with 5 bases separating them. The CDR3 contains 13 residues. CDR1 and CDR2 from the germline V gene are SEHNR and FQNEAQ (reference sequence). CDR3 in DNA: TGTGCCAGCAGCGGGGGTAGCAATCAGCCCCAGCATTTT. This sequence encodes CASSGGSNQPQHF.

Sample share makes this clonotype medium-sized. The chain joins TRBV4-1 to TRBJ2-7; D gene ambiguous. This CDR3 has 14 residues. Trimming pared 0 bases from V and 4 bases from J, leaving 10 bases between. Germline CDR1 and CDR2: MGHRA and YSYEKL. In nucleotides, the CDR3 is TGCGCCAGCAGCCAAGAATCGGCAGAGTACGAGCAGTACTTC. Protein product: CASSQESAEYEQYF.

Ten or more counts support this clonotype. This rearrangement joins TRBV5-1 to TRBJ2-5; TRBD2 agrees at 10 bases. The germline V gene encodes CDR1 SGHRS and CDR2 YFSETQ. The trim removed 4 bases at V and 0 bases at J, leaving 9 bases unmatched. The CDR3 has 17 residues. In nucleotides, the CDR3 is TGCGCCAGCAGCCCGAGGGGTCTAGCGGGGGACCAAGAGACCCAGTACTTC. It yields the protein CASSPRGLAGDQETQYF.

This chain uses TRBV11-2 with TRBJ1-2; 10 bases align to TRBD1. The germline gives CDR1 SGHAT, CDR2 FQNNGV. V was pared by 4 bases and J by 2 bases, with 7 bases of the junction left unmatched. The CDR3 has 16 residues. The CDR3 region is CASSSSRTGGNYGYTF. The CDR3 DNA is TGTGCCAGCAGCTCCAGCCGGACAGGGGGAAACTATGGCTACACCTTC.

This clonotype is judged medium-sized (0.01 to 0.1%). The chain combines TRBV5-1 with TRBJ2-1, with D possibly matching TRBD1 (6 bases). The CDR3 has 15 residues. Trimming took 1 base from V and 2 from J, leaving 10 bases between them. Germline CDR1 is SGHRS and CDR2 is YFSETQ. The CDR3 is CASSLPQGPYNEQFF. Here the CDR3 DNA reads TGCGCCAGCAGCTTGCCACAGGGCCCCTACAATGAGCAGTTCTTC.

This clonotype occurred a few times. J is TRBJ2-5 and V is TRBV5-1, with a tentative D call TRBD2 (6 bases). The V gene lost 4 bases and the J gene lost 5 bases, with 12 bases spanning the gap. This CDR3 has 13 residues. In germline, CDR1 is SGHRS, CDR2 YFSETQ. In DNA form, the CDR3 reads TGCGCCAGCAGCGCCGGGGGTGAGGAGACCCAGTACTTC. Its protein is CASSAGGEETQYF. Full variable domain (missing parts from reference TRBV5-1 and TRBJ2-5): KAGVTQTPRYLIKTRGQQVTLSCSPISGHRSVSWYQQTPGQGLQFLFEYFSETQRNKGNFPGRFSGRQFSNSRSEMNVSTLELGDSALYLCASSAGGEETQYFGPGTRLLVL.

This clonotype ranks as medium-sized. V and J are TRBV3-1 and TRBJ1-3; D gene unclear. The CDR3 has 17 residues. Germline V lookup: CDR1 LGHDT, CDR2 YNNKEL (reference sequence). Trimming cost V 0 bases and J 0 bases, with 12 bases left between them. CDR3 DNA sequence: TGTGCCAGCAGCCAAGATTGGGCAGCGTACTCTGGAAACACCATATATTTT. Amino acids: CASSQDWAAYSGNTIYF.

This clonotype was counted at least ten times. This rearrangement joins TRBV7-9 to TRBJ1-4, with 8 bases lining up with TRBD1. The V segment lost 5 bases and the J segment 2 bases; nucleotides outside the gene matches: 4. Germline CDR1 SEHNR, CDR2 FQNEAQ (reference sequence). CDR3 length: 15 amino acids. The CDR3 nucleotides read TGTGCCAGCAGCCCTGGACAGGGTACTAATGAAAAACTGTTTTTT. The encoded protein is CASSPGQGTNEKLFF.

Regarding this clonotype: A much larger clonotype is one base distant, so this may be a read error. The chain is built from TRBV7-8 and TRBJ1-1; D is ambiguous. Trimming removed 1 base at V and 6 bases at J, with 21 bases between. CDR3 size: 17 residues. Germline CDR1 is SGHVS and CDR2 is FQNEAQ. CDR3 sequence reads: CASSLEGRWVRGAEAFF. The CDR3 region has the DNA TGTGCCAGCAGCTTAGAGGGCCGGTGGGTCCGAGGAGCTGAAGCTTTCTTT. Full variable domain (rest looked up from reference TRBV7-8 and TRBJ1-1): GAGVSQSPRYKVAKRGQDVALRCDPISGHVSLFWYQQALGQGPEFLTYFQNEAQLDKSGLPSDRFFAERPEGSVSTLKIQRTQQEDSAVYLCASSLEGRWVRGAEAFFGQGTRLTVV.

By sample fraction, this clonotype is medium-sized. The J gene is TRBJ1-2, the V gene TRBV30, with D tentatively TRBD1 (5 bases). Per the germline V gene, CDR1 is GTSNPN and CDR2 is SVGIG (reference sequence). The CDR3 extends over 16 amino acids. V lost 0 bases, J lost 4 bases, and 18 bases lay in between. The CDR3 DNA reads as TGTGCCTGGAGTGTCTGGACACTGTCTGTTCCCTATGGCTACACCTTC. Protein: CAWSVWTLSVPYGYTF.

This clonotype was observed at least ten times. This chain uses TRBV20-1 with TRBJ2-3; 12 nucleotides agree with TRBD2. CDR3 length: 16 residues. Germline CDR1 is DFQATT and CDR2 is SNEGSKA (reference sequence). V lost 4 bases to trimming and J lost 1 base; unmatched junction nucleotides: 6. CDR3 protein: CSAKETSGGRTDTQYF. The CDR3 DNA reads TGCAGTGCTAAAGAGACTAGCGGGGGCCGCACAGATACGCAGTATTTT.

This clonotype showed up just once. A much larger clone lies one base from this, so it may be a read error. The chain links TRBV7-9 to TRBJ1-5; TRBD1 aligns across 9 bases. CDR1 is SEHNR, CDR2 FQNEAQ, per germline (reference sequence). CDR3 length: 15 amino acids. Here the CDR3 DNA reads TGTGCCAGCAGCCGGACAGGGGCGGGTGATCAGCCCCAGAATTTT. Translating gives CASSRTGAGDQPQNF. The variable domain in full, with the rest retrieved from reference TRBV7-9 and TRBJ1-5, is DTGVSQNPRHKITKRGQNVTFRCDPISEHNRLYWYRQTLGQGPEFLTYFQNEAQLEKSRLLSDRFSAERPKGSFSTLEIQRTEQGDSAMYLCASSRTGAGDQPQNFGDGTRLSIL.

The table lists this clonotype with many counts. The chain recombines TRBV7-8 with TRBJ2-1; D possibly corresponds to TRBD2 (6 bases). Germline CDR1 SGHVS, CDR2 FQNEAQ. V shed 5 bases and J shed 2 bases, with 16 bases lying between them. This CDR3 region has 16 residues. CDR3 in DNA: TGTGCCAGCAGCCCCTCTGTGGAGGGACCCTACAATGAGCAGTTCTTC. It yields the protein CASSPSVEGPYNEQFF.

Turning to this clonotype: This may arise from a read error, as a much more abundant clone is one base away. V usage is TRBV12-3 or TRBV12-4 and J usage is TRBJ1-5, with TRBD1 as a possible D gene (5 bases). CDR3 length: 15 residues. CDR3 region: CASSLGGGSNRPQHF. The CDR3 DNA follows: TGTGCCAGCAGTTTAGGGGGCGGGAGCAATCGGCCCCAGCATTTT.

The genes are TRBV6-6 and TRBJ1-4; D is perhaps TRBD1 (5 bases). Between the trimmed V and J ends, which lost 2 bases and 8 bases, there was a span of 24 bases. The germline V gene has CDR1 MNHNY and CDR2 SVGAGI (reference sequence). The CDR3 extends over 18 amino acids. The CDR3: CASSYPQGVKENREKLFF. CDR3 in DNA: TGTGCCAGCAGTTACCCCCAAGGGGTGAAGGAGAATAGGGAAAAACTGTTTTTT.

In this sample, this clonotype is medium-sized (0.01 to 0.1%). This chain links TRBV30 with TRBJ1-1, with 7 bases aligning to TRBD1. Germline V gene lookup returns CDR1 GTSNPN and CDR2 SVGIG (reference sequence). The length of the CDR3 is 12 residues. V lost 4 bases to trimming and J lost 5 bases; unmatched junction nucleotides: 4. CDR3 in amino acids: CAWMTGPTEAFF. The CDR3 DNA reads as TGTGCCTGGATGACAGGGCCAACTGAAGCTTTCTTT.

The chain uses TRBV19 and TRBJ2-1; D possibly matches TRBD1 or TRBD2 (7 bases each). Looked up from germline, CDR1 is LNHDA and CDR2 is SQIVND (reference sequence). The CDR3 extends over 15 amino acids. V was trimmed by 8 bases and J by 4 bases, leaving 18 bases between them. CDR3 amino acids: CASGGDSAFYNEQFF. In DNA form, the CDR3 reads TGTGCCAGTGGGGGGGACAGCGCTTTTTACAATGAGCAGTTCTTC.

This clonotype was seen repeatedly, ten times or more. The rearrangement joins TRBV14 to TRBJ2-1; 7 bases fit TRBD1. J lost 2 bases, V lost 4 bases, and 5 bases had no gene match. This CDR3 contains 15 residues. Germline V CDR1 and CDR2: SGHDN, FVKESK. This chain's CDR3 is CASSRAGTAYNEQFF. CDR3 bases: TGTGCCAGCAGCCGAGCCGGGACAGCCTACAATGAGCAGTTCTTC. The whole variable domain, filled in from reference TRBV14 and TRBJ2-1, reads EAGVTQFPSHSVIEKGQTVTLRCDPISGHDNLYWYRRVMGKEIKFLLHFVKESKQDESGMPNNRFLAERTGGTYSTLKVQPAELEDSGVYFCASSRAGTAYNEQFFGPGTRLTVL.

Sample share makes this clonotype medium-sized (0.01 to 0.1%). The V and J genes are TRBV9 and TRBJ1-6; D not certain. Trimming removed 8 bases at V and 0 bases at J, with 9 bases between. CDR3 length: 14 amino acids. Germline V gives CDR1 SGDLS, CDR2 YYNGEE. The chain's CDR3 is CASSRRSYNSPLHF. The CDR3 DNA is TGTGCCAGTAGCCGGCGCTCCTATAATTCACCCCTCCACTTT.

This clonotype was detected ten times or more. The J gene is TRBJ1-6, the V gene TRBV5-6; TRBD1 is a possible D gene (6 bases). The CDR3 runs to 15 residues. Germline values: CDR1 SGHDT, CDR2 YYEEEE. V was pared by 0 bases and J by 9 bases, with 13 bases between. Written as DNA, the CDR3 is TGTGCCAGCAGCTTGGGGGGGGCGCTGGTTTCACCCCTCCACTTT. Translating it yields CASSLGGALVSPLHF.

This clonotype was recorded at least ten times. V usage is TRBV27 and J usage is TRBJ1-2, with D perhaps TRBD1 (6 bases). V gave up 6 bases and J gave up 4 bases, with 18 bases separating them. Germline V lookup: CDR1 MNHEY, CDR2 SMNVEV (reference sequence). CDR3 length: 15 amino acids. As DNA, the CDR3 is TGTGCCAGCAGGTTCAAACCTGGGACACCCTATGGCTACACCTTC. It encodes CASRFKPGTPYGYTF.

The CDR3, as DNA: TGTGCCAGCGTAGACGGTCAGGGACGGAATGAGCAGTTCTTC. Protein sequence: CASVDGQGRNEQFF. The rearrangement links TRBV9 to TRBJ2-1; D possibly uses TRBD1 or TRBD2 (5 bases each). Trimming took 7 bases from V and 7 from J, leaving 18 bases between them. The CDR3 runs 14 residues. Germline values: CDR1 SGDLS, CDR2 YYNGEE. The variable domain in full, with the rest retrieved from reference TRBV9 and TRBJ2-1, is DSGVTQTPKHLITATGQRVTLRCSPRSGDLSVYWYQQSLDQGLQFLIQYYNGEERAKGNILERFSAQQFPDLHSELNLSSLELGDSALYFCASVDGQGRNEQFFGPGTRLTVL.

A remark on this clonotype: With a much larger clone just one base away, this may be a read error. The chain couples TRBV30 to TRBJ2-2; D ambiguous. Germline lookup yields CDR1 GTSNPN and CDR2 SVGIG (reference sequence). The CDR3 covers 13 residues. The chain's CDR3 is CAWSATNTWELFF. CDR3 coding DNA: TGTGCCTGGAGCGCCACTAACACCTGGGAGCTGTTTTTT.

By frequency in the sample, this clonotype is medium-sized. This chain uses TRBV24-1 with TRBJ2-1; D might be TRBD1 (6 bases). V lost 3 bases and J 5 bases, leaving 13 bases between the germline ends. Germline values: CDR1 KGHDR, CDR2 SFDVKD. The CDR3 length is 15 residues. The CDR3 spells CATSDPQGPHNEQFF. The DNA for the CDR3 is TGTGCCACCAGTGATCCACAGGGCCCCCACAATGAGCAGTTCTTC.

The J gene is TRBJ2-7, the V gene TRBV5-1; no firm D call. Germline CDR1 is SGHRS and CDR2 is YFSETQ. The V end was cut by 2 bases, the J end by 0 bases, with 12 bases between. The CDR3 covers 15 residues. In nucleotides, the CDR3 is TGCGCCAGCAGCTTTGGGCAGAGCATCTCCTACGAGCAGTACTTC. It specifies CASSFGQSISYEQYF.